This T cell receptor beta chain was retrieved from a study of T cell responses to AZD1222 COVID-19 vaccine. TCRdb's copy holds only in-frame clones and misses some; the assay was immunoSEQ multiplex PCR. The sample records 110,000 to 150,000 clones, 92% being singletons. V was shortened by 2 bases and J by 9 bases, with 9 bases between the two germline ends. Per the germline V gene, CDR1 is SGHRS and CDR2 is YFSETQ. The CDR3 has 12 amino acids. General observations from the study: After the peak T cell response, and only then, were repertoires sampled. Researchers report vaccine-associated CD4 TCRs spanning spike, with dominance at 160-218 and 743-854.

This clone appeared a few times. Its antigen is unidentified. The clonotype originates from an adult in good health. V gene TRBV5-1 combines with J gene TRBJ2-1; D might be TRBD1 or TRBD2, each matching 6 bases. The sample in question was peripheral blood, obtained on day 0 of AZD1222 vaccination. The CDR3 reads CASSLQGGEQFF. In DNA, the CDR3 is TGCGCCAGCAGCTTACAGGGAGGTGAGCAGTTCTTC.